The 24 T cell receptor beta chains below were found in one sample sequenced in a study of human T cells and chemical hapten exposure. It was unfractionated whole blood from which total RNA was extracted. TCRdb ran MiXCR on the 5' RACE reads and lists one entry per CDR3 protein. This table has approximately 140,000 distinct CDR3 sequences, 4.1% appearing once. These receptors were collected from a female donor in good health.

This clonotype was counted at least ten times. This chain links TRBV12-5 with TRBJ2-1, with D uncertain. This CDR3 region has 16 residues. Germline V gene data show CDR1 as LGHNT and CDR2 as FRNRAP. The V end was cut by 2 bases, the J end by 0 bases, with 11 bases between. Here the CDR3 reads CASGLSSYSSYNEQFF. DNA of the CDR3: TGTGCTAGTGGTTTGAGTAGCTACAGCTCCTACAATGAGCAGTTCTTC.

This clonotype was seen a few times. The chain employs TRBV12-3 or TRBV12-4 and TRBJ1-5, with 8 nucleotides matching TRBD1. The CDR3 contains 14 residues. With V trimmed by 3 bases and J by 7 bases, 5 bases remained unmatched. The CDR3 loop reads CASSFTGGGQPQHF. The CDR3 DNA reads TGTGCCAGCAGTTTTACAGGGGGAGGCCAGCCCCAGCATTTT.

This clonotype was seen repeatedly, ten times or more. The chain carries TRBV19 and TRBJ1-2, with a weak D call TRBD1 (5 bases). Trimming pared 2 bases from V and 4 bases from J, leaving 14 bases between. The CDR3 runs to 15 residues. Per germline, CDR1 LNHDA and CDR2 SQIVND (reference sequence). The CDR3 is CASSIRPGGGYGYTF. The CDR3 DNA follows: TGTGCCAGTAGTATAAGGCCCGGCGGGGGCTATGGCTACACCTTC.

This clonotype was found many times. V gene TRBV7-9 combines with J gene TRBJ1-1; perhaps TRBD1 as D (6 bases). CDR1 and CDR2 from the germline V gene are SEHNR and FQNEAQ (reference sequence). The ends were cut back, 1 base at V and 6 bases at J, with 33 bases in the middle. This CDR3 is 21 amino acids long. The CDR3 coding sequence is TGTGCCAGCAGCTTAGTAGGGGGGGCCCAGTGGGGGGTTTCGGTTCGTGCTGAAGCTTTCTTT. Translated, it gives CASSLVGGAQWGVSVRAEAFF.

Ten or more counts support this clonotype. DNA for the CDR3: TGTGCCAGCAACCCGAGTTGCGTTGGGGAGTACTTC. Encoded protein: CASNPSCVGEYF. The chain uses TRBV4-2 and TRBJ2-7; D is unresolved. The CDR3 has 12 residues. Germline V gives CDR1 LGHNA, CDR2 YNFKEQ. The V end lost 7 bases, the J end lost 11 bases, and 18 bases lay between the germline ends.

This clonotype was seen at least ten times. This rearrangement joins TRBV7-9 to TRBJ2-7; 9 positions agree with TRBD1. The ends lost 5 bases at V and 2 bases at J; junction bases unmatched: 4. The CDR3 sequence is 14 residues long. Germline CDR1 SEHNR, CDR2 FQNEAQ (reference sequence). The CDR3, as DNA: TGTGCCAGCAGCCCTCGACAGGGGGCCTACGAGCAGTACTTC. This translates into CASSPRQGAYEQYF. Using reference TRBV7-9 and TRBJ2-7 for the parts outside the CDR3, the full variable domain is DTGVSQNPRHKITKRGQNVTFRCDPISEHNRLYWYRQTLGQGPEFLTYFQNEAQLEKSRLLSDRFSAERPKGSFSTLEIQRTEQGDSAMYLCASSPRQGAYEQYFGPGTRLTVT.

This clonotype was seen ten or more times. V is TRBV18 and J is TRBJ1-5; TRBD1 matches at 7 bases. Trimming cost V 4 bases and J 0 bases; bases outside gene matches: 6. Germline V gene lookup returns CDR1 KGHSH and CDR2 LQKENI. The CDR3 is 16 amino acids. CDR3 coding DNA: TGTGCCAGCTCACTTGGGACAGTTTATAGCAATCAGCCCCAGCATTTT. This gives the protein CASSLGTVYSNQPQHF.

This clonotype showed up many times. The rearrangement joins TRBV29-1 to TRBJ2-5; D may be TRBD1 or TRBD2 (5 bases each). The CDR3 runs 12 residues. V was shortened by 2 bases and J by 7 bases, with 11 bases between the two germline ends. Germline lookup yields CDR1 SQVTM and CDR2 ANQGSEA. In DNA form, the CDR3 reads TGCAGCGTTGAAAGGGGCGAGGGGACCCAGTACTTC. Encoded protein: CSVERGEGTQYF.

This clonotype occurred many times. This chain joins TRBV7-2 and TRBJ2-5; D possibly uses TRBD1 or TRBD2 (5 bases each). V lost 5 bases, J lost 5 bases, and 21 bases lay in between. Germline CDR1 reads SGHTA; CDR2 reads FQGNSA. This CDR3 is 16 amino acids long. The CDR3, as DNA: TGTGCCAGCAGCCCCCCTGGGGGAGCACGTTTCGAGACCCAGTACTTC. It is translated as CASSPPGGARFETQYF.

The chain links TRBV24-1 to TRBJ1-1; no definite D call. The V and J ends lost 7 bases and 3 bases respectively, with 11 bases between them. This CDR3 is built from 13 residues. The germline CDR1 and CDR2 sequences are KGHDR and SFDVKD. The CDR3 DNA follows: TGTGCCACCAGAAGAACAGAGGACACTGAAGCTTTCTTT. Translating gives CATRRTEDTEAFF.

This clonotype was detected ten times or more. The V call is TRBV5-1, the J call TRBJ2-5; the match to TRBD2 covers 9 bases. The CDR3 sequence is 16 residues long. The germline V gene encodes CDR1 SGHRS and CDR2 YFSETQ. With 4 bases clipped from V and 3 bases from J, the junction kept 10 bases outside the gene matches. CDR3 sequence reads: CASSATGVAGEETQYF. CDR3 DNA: TGCGCCAGCAGCGCTACCGGGGTAGCGGGGGAAGAGACCCAGTACTTC.

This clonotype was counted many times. The CDR3 reads CASSPDVVAKNIQYF. Written as DNA, the CDR3 is TGCGCCAGCAGCCCCGATGTTGTAGCCAAAAACATTCAGTACTTC. The chain recombines TRBV5-1 with TRBJ2-4; D unresolved. The CDR3 totals 15 residues. V lost 4 bases and J 0 bases, leaving 11 bases between the germline ends. CDR1 and CDR2 from the germline V gene are SGHRS and YFSETQ. The whole variable domain, filled in from reference TRBV5-1 and TRBJ2-4, reads KAGVTQTPRYLIKTRGQQVTLSCSPISGHRSVSWYQQTPGQGLQFLFEYFSETQRNKGNFPGRFSGRQFSNSRSEMNVSTLELGDSALYLCASSPDVVAKNIQYFGAGTRLSVL.

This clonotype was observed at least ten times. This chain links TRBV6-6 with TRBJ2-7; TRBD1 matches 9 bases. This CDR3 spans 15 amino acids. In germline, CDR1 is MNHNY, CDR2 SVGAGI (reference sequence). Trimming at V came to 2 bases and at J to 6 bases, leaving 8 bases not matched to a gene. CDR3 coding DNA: TGTGCCAGCAGTTACCTTCGACAGGGGGAGAGCGAGCAGTACTTC. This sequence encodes CASSYLRQGESEQYF.

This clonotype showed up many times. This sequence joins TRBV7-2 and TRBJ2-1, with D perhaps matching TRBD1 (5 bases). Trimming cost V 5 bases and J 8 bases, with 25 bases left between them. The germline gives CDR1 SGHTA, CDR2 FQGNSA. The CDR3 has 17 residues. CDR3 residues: CASSKAPLPSGWDEQFF. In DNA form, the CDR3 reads TGTGCCAGCAGCAAGGCGCCCCTACCCTCAGGGTGGGATGAGCAGTTCTTC. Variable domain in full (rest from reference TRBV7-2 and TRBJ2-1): GAGVSQSPSNKVTEKGKDVELRCDPISGHTALYWYRQSLGQGLEFLIYFQGNSAPDKSGLPSDRFSAERTGGSVSTLTIQRTQQEDSAVYLCASSKAPLPSGWDEQFFGPGTRLTVL.

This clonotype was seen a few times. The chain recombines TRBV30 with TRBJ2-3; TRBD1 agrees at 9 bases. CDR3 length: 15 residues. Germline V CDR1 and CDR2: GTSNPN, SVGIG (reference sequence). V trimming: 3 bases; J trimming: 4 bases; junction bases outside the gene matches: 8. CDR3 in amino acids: CAWRTPGQGSDTQYF. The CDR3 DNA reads TGTGCCTGGAGGACTCCGGGACAGGGTTCAGATACGCAGTATTTT.

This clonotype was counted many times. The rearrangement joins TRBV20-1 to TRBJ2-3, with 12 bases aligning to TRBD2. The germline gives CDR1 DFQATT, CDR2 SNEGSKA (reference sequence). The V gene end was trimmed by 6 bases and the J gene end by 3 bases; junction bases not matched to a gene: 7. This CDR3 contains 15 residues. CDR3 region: CSATLAGGPTDTQYF. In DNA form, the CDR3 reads TGCAGTGCCACACTAGCGGGGGGACCGACAGATACGCAGTATTTT.

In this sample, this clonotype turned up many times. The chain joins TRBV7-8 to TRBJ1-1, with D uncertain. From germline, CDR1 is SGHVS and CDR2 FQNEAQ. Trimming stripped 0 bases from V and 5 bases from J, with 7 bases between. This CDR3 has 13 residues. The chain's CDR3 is CASSLAHSTEAFF. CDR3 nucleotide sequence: TGTGCCAGCAGCTTAGCCCATTCGACTGAAGCTTTCTTT.

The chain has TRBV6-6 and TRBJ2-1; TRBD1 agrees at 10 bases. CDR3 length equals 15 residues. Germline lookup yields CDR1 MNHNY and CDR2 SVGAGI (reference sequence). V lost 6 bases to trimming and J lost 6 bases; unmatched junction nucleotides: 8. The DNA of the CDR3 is TGTGCCAGCAGCACATGGGACAGGGGAACCAATGAGCAGTTCTTC. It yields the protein CASSTWDRGTNEQFF.

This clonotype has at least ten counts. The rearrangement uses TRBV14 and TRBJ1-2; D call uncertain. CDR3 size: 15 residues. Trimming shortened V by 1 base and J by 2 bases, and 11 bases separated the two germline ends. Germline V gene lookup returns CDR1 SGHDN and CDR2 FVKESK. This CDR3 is CASSQAPGWNYGYTF. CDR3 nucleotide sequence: TGTGCCAGCAGCCAAGCTCCAGGCTGGAACTATGGCTACACCTTC.

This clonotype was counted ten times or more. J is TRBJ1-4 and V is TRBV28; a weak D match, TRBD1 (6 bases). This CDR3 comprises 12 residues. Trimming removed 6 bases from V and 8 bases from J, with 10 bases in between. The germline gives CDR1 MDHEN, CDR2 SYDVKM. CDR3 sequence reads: CASRTTGEKLFF. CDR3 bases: TGTGCCAGCAGGACCACAGGGGAAAAACTGTTTTTT.

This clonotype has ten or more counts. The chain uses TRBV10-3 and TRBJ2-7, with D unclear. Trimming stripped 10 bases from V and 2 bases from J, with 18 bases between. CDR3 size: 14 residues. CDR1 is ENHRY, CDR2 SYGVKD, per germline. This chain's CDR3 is CATAQTGGPYEQYF. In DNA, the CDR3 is TGTGCCACCGCCCAGACGGGTGGCCCCTACGAGCAGTACTTC.

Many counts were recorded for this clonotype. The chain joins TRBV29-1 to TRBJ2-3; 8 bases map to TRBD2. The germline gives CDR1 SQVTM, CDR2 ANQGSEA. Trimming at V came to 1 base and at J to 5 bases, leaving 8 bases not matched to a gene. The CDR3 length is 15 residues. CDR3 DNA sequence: TGCAGCGTTGAAGGGGGAGCGGGGGCCCGAGATACGCAGTATTTT. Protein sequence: CSVEGGAGARDTQYF.

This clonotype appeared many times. In DNA form, the CDR3 reads TGTGCCAGCAGCTCCAGGACTAGCGGGGTTGTTTCAGATACGCAGTATTTT. Translated, it gives CASSSRTSGVVSDTQYF. The J gene is TRBJ2-3, the V gene TRBV7-2; TRBD2 matches 12 bases. Germline CDR1 and CDR2: SGHTA and FQGNSA. J gave up 4 bases and V 4 bases, and 9 bases lay outside the gene matches. The CDR3 contains 17 residues.

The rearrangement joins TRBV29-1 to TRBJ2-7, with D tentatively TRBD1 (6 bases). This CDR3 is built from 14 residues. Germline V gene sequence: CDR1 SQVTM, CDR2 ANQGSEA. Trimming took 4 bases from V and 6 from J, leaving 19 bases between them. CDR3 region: CSVVPGDQRGEQYF. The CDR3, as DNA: TGCAGCGTTGTCCCAGGGGACCAAAGGGGCGAGCAGTACTTC.